This note documents a single T cell receptor beta chain sequence. Its specificity is not known. The entry originates in a study of somatic mutations in cytotoxic T cells in rheumatoid arthritis. At the level of the study: Prior to any treatment and right after diagnosis, patient blood (around 30 ml EDTA) was drawn. Purity of nearly 100% was reached when some V beta antibody-stained T-cell populations were flow-sorted, including V beta1+ cells sequenced for TCRB. Whole-study findings and limits: For about an eighth of the roughly 60 patients, a single CD8+ clone accounted for more than 20% of CD8+ cells.

TCRdb keeps only in-frame clones here, not all; method: immunoSEQ multiplex PCR. This sample yields about 20,000 clones, of which around 84% are seen a single time; 6% to 8.5% belongs to the top ten. Sequences were obtained from CD8+ T cells sorted from blood. The TCR originated in a middle-aged woman with rheumatoid arthritis.

Written as DNA, the CDR3 is TGCGCCAAACCAGGACAGGAGTGCGCAGATACGCAGTATTTT. It specifies CAKPGQECADTQYF. This sequence joins TRBV23-1 and TRBJ2-3; TRBD1 aligns across 7 bases. TRBV23-1 is flagged as an ORF with uncertain function. The V segment lost 10 bases and the J segment 4 bases; nucleotides outside the gene matches: 11. This CDR3 is 14 amino acids long.